One sample yielded the 19 T cell receptor beta chains listed below, sequenced in a study of cytomegalovirus exposure and HLA in healthy donors. It was with 60 Vbeta and 13 Jbeta primers that the PCR ran. The method was immunoSEQ multiplex PCR; TCRdb's version includes in-frame clones alone and lacks a portion of them. Among approximately 100,000 clones, roughly 80% were seen once, and the ten largest hold about 1.7%. Sequenced material: PBMCs. The receptors were gathered from a woman aged 35 to 49 in good health and CMV-seronegative.

In nucleotides, the CDR3 is TGCGCCAGCAGAGGGCAGGGGGATTCACCCCTCCACTTT. It is translated as CASRGQGDSPLHF. V is TRBV5-1 and J is TRBJ1-6; 7 bases align to TRBD1. Per the germline V gene, CDR1 is SGHRS and CDR2 is YFSETQ. The CDR3 spans 13 residues. With 5 bases clipped from V and 8 bases from J, the junction kept 4 bases outside the gene matches.

V gene TRBV12-5 combines with J gene TRBJ2-3, with TRBD2 matching 11 bases. This CDR3 contains 18 residues. Germline V gives CDR1 LGHNT, CDR2 FRNRAP. The trim removed 1 base at V and 1 base at J, leaving 7 bases unmatched. Here the CDR3 DNA reads TGTGCTAGTGGTTTGGCTGATACGGGACTAGCGGGCACAGATACGCAGTATTTT. Residues: CASGLADTGLAGTDTQYF.

The V call is TRBV9, the J call TRBJ2-2, with D unclear. Germline CDR1 reads SGDLS; CDR2 reads YYNGEE. The CDR3 length is 15 residues. V was cut by 0 bases and J by 3 bases, with 9 bases left in between. The CDR3 DNA reads as TGTGCCAGCAGCGTAGACGACTCCTACACCGGGGAGCTGTTTTTT. This sequence encodes CASSVDDSYTGELFF.

This clone turned up a few times. The chain recombines TRBV2 with TRBJ2-5; D is perhaps TRBD2 (6 bases). The tail of the sequence fits TRBJ2-7 better, so the J call may be wrong. Germline CDR1 reads SNHLY; CDR2 reads FYNNEI. This CDR3 contains 14 residues. The CDR3 region has the DNA TGTGCCAGCAGCGTTGGACTACAACTATACGAGCAGTACTTC. Translated: CASSVGLQLYEQYF.

The rearrangement joins TRBV7-2 to TRBJ2-1; TRBD2 aligns across 10 bases. V was pared by 4 bases and J by 10 bases, with 7 bases of the junction left unmatched. The CDR3 has 14 residues. Germline loops: CDR1 SGHTA, CDR2 FQGNSA. The CDR3 DNA reads TGTGCCAGCAGCTCCTGGACTAGCGGCAGGGAGCAGTTCTTC. Translation: CASSSWTSGREQFF.

The rearrangement uses TRBV28 and TRBJ1-5; 8 nucleotides match TRBD1. The J segment lost 4 bases and the V segment lost 7 bases, leaving 3 bases of the junction unmatched. The CDR3 contains 13 residues. Germline-derived CDR1 and CDR2 are MDHEN and SYDVKM. CDR3 protein: CASNNRGNQPQHF. CDR3 in DNA: TGTGCCAGCAATAACAGGGGGAATCAGCCCCAGCATTTT.

The genes are TRBV5-6 and TRBJ1-5, with TRBD1 identical over 8 bases. The V gene end was trimmed by 2 bases and the J gene end by 5 bases; junction bases not matched to a gene: 3. Germline values: CDR1 SGHDT, CDR2 YYEEEE. The CDR3 loop spans 14 amino acids. CDR3 amino acids: CASSFLQGDQPQHF. CDR3 in DNA: TGTGCCAGCAGCTTTTTACAGGGGGATCAGCCCCAGCATTTT.

The V and J genes are TRBV28 and TRBJ2-7; 8 nucleotides match TRBD1. V shed 5 bases and J 1 base; nucleotides not matched to a gene: 4. Per the germline V gene, CDR1 is MDHEN and CDR2 is SYDVKM. The CDR3 extends over 14 amino acids. CDR3 region: CASSGTGYSYEQYF. CDR3 coding DNA: TGTGCCAGCAGTGGGACAGGTTATTCCTACGAGCAGTACTTC.

The chain uses TRBV4-2 and TRBJ1-5; D is possibly TRBD1 (5 bases). Trimming cost V 0 bases and J 5 bases, with 14 bases left between them. Per germline, CDR1 LGHNA and CDR2 YNFKEQ. This CDR3 contains 16 residues. CDR3 loop: CASSQELTDSHQPQHF. The CDR3 region has the DNA TGTGCCAGCAGCCAAGAGCTGACAGACTCGCATCAGCCCCAGCATTTT.

V gene TRBV7-2 combines with J gene TRBJ2-3; D gene unclear. Germline assignment: CDR1 SGHTA and CDR2 FQGNSA. V gave up 2 bases and J gave up 7 bases, with 13 bases separating them. The CDR3 is made up of 14 amino acids. CDR3 protein: CASSLSPDTYTQYF. Here the CDR3 DNA reads TGTGCCAGCAGCTTAAGCCCCGACACCTATACGCAGTATTTT.

J is TRBJ2-5 and V is TRBV10-3; possibly TRBD1 for D (6 bases). Trimming took 4 bases from V and 1 from J, leaving 13 bases between them. Germline-derived CDR1 and CDR2 are ENHRY and SYGVKD. The CDR3 is made up of 15 amino acids. The CDR3, as DNA: TGTGCCATCAGTGCCACTAACAGGGCCCAAGAGACCCAGTACTTC. Amino acids: CAISATNRAQETQYF.

The V and J genes are TRBV4-1 and TRBJ2-7; 11 bases map to TRBD1. The CDR3 spans 17 residues. Looked up from germline, CDR1 is MGHRA and CDR2 is YSYEKL. Germline trimming cut 6 bases from V and 2 bases from J; bases unmatched to any gene: 12. CDR3 coding DNA: TGCGCCAGCAGTAGAGACGTCGGACAGGGGGCCACCTACGAGCAGTACTTC. Translating it yields CASSRDVGQGATYEQYF.

In nucleotides, the CDR3 is TGTGCCAGCAGGACGGCGGGGGGGGAGGGCCCCGATACGCAGTATTTT. Translation: CASRTAGGEGPDTQYF. The chain has TRBV6-6 and TRBJ2-3, with TRBD2 matching over 9 bases. The germline V gene has CDR1 MNHNY and CDR2 SVGAGI (reference sequence). Unmatched junction bases numbered 13, after V lost 6 bases and J lost 6 bases. This CDR3 has 16 amino acids.

V gene TRBV9 combines with J gene TRBJ1-2; no clear D. CDR3 length: 14 amino acids. With 0 bases removed from V and 8 bases from J, the gap between germline ends came to 14 bases. CDR1 and CDR2 (germline): SGDLS, YYNGEE. The CDR3 loop reads CASSVVTALSGYTF. CDR3 coding DNA: TGTGCCAGCAGCGTAGTAACCGCACTAAGCGGCTACACCTTC.

V gene TRBV27 combines with J gene TRBJ2-1, with D hard to call. The V and J ends lost 6 bases and 0 bases respectively, with 15 bases between them. Germline CDR1 MNHEY, CDR2 SMNVEV (reference sequence). This CDR3 is built from 16 residues. The CDR3 spells CASRTSPLSSYNEQFF. As DNA, the CDR3 is TGTGCCAGCAGGACATCCCCTTTGAGCTCCTACAATGAGCAGTTCTTC.

The V and J genes are TRBV6-6 and TRBJ2-7; possible D gene TRBD1, 5 bases. Germline loops: CDR1 MNHNY, CDR2 SVGAGI (reference sequence). V dropped 6 bases and J dropped 3 bases, with 15 bases sitting between them. CDR3 length equals 14 residues. In DNA, the CDR3 is TGTGCCAGCAGGTCTTCTAGTAGGGGCTACGAGCAGTACTTC. This codes for CASRSSSRGYEQYF.

The chain combines TRBV7-2 with TRBJ2-7; 7 positions agree with TRBD1. V lost 7 bases, J lost 2 bases, and 11 bases stayed unmatched. The CDR3 covers 15 residues. Germline V gene data show CDR1 as SGHTA and CDR2 as FQGNSA. DNA for the CDR3: TGTGCCAGCACCCACCAGAGGGGGCCGACCTACGAGCAGTACTTC. Residues: CASTHQRGPTYEQYF.

The rearrangement uses TRBV5-1 and TRBJ2-3, with 7 bases identical to TRBD2. J gave up 6 bases and V 0 bases, and 10 bases lay outside the gene matches. Germline V gives CDR1 SGHRS, CDR2 YFSETQ. The CDR3 covers 16 residues. In DNA form, the CDR3 reads TGCGCCAGCAGCTTGGCTGCCCTAGCGGTTCTGGATACGCAGTATTTT. It translates to CASSLAALAVLDTQYF. Drawing the rest from reference TRBV5-1 and TRBJ2-3, the complete variable domain is KAGVTQTPRYLIKTRGQQVTLSCSPISGHRSVSWYQQTPGQGLQFLFEYFSETQRNKGNFPGRFSGRQFSNSRSEMNVSTLELGDSALYLCASSLAALAVLDTQYFGPGTRLTVL.

The rearrangement links TRBV27 to TRBJ2-1; no clear D. The CDR3 sequence is 13 residues long. The V and J ends lost 5 bases and 6 bases respectively, with 11 bases between them. Germline CDR1 is MNHEY and CDR2 is SMNVEV (reference sequence). The DNA of the CDR3 is TGTGCCAGCAGTCCCCCCGTTAGCAATGAGCAGTTCTTC. It yields the protein CASSPPVSNEQFF.